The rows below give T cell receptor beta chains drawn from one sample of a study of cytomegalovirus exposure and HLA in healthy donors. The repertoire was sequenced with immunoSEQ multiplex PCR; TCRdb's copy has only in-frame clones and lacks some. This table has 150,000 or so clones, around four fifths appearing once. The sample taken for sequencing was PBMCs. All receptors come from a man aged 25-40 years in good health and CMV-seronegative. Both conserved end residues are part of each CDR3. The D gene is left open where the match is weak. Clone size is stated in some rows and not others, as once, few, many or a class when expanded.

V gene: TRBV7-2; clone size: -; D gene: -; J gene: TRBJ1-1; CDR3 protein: CASSLDSYTEAFF; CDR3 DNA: TGTGCCAGCAGCTTAGATTCATACACTGAAGCTTTCTTT
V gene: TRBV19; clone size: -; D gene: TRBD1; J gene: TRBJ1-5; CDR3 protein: CASSGDRDQPQHF; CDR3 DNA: TGTGCCAGTAGTGGGGACAGGGATCAGCCCCAGCATTTT
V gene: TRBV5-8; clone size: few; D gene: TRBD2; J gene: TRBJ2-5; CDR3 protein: CASSPGRGQETQYF; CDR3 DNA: TGTGCCAGCAGCCCGGGGCGGGGGCAAGAGACCCAGTACTTC
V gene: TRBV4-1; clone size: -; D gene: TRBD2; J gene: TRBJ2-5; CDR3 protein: CASSQAQRGETQYF; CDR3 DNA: TGCGCCAGCAGCCAAGCGCAGCGGGGGGAGACCCAGTACTTC
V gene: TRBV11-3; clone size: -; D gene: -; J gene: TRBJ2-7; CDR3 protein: CASSLRGNNYEQYF; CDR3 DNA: TGTGCCAGCAGCTTGAGGGGGAACAACTACGAGCAGTACTTC
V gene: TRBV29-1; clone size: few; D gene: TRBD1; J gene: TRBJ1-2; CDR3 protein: CSVGQGDGYTF; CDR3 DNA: TGCAGCGTCGGACAGGGGGATGGCTACACCTTC
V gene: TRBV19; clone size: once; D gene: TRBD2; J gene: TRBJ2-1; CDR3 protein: CASSPGTSGRGYNEQFF; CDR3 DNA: TGTGCCAGTAGTCCCGGGACTAGCGGGAGGGGGTACAATGAGCAGTTCTTC
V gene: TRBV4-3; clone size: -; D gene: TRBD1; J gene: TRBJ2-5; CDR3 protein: CASSHVLTGTAGETQYF; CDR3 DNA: TGCGCCAGCAGCCACGTATTGACAGGGACGGCGGGAGAGACCCAGTACTTC
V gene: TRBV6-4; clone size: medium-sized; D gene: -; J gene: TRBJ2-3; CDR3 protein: CASSDRQGTDTQYF; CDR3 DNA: TGTGCCAGCAGTGACAGGCAGGGAACAGATACGCAGTATTTT
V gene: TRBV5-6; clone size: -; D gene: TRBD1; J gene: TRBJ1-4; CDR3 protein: CASSLGTGLATNEKLFF; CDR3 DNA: TGTGCCAGCAGCTTGGGGACAGGACTTGCAACTAATGAAAAACTGTTTTTT
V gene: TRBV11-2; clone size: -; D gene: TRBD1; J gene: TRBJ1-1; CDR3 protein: CASSLGNRGRGTEAFF; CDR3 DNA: TGTGCCAGCAGCTTAGGGAACAGGGGGCGGGGCACTGAAGCTTTCTTT
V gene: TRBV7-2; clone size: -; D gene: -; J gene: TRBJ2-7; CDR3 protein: CASSLGRSYEQYF; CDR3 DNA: TGTGCCAGCAGCTTAGGCAGGTCCTACGAGCAGTACTTC
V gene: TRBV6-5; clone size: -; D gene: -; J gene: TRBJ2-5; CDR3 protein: CASSYSGYSGETQYF; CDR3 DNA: TGTGCCAGCAGTTACTCGGGTTACAGTGGAGAGACCCAGTACTTC
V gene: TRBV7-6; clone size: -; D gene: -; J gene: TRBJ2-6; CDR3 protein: CASSHRGGEKSGANVLTF; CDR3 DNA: TGTGCCAGCAGCCACCGCGGGGGCGAAAAATCAGGGGCCAACGTCCTGACTTTC
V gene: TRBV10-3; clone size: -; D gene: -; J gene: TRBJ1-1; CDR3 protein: CAISEGRTNTEAFF; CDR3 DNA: TGTGCCATCAGTGAGGGCAGGACTAACACTGAAGCTTTCTTT
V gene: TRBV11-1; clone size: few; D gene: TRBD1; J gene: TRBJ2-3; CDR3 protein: CASSLGGQGDTQYF; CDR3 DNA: TGTGCCAGCAGCTTAGGGGGACAGGGGGATACGCAGTATTTT
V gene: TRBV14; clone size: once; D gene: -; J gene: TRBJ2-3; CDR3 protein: CASSQARDETDTQYF; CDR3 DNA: TGTGCCAGCAGCCAAGCGCGGGACGAAACAGATACGCAGTATTTT
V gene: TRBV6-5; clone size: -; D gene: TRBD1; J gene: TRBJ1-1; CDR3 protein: CASSRQGRGFAEAFF; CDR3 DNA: TGTGCCAGCAGTCGACAGGGTAGAGGTTTCGCTGAAGCTTTCTTT
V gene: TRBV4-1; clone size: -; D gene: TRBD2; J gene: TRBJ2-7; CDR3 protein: CASSQEPPGRVSYEQYF; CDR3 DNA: TGCGCCAGCAGCCAAGAGCCCCCTGGGAGGGTCTCCTACGAGCAGTACTTC
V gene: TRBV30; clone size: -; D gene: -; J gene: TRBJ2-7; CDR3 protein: CAWSKLMPYEQYF; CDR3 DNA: TGTGCCTGGAGTAAACTTATGCCCTACGAGCAGTACTTC
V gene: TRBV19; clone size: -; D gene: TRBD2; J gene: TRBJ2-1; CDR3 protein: CASNPLAGGSYNEQFF; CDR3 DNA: TGTGCCAGTAACCCACTAGCGGGAGGCTCCTACAATGAGCAGTTCTTC
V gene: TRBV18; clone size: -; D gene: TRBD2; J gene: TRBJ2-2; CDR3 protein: CASSLLAGVETGELFF; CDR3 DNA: TGTGCCAGCTCACTCCTAGCGGGAGTAGAAACCGGGGAGCTGTTTTTT
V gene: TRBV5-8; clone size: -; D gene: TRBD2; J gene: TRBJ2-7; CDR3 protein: CASSSRTSGRAPTREQYF; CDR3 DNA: TGTGCCAGCAGCTCTCGGACTAGCGGGAGGGCACCGACGCGGGAGCAGTACTTC
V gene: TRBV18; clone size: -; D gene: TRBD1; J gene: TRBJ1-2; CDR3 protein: CASSPGTGYNYGYTF; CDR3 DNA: TGTGCCAGCTCGCCCGGGACAGGGTATAACTATGGCTACACCTTC
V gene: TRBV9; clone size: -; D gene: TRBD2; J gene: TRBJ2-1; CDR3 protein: CASSVVSASGYNEQFF; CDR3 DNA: TGTGCCAGCAGCGTAGTTTCGGCTAGCGGATACAATGAGCAGTTCTTC
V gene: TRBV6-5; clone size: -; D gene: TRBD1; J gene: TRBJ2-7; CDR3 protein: CASSYSETGATYEQYF; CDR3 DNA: TGTGCCAGCAGTTACTCAGAGACAGGGGCTACCTACGAGCAGTACTTC
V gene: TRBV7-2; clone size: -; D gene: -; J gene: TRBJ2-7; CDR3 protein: CASSREGLWRDYEQYF; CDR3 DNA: TGTGCCAGCAGCCGAGAGGGGCTTTGGCGGGACTACGAGCAGTACTTC
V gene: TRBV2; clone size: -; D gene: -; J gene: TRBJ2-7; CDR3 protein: CASTRDTYYEQYF; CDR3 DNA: TGTGCCAGCACCAGGGACACCTACTACGAGCAGTACTTC
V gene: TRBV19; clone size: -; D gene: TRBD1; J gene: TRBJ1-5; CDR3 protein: CASSGQESWPQHF; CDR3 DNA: TGTGCCAGTAGTGGACAGGAGAGTTGGCCCCAGCATTTT
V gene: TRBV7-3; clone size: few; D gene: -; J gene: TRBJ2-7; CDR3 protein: CASSPLGGTGRADTSEQYF; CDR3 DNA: TGTGCCAGCAGCCCTCTCGGAGGAACCGGGAGAGCCGACACGTCCGAGCAGTACTTC
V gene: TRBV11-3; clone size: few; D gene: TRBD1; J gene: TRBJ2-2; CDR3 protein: CASSLRQGAVGELFF; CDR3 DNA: TGTGCCAGCAGCTTGCGACAGGGGGCGGTCGGGGAGCTGTTTTTT
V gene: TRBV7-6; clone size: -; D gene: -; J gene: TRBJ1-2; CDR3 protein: CASSLEASGFYGYTF; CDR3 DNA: TGTGCCAGCAGCCTCGAGGCGTCGGGGTTCTATGGCTACACCTTC
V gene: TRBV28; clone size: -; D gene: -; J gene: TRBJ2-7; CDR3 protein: CASMVGGSSYEQYF; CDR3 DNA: TGTGCCAGCATGGTTGGGGGCAGCTCCTACGAGCAGTACTTC
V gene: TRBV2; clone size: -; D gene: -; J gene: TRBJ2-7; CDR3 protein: CASRVTGYEQYF; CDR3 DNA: TGTGCCAGCAGGGTGACAGGATACGAGCAGTACTTC
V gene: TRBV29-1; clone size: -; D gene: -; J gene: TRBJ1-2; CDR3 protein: CSVDSVGRAGYTF; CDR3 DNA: TGCAGCGTTGATTCGGTAGGGCGGGCTGGCTACACCTTC
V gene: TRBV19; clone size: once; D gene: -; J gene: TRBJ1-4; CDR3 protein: CASSIEGRFNEKLFF; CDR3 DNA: TGTGCCAGTAGTATAGAGGGCCGGTTTAATGAAAAACTGTTTTTT
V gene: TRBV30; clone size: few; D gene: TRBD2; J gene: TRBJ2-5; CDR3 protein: CAWRTGLAGGKETQYF; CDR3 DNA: TGTGCCTGGAGGACGGGACTAGCGGGGGGCAAAGAGACCCAGTACTTC
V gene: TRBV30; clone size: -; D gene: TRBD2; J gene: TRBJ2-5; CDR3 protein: CAWSPLAGGPETQYF; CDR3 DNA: TGTGCCTGGAGTCCCCTAGCGGGGGGGCCGGAGACCCAGTACTTC
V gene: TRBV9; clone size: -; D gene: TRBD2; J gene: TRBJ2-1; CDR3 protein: CASSPRRVTGGPQSSYNEQFF; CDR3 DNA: TGTGCCAGCAGCCCACGACGAGTGACGGGAGGGCCTCAGAGCTCCTACAATGAGCAGTTCTTC
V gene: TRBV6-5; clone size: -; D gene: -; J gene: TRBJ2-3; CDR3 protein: CASSPGGDTQYF; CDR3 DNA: TGTGCCAGCAGTCCCGGAGGAGATACGCAGTATTTT
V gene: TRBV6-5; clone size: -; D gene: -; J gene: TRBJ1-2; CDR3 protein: CASSQQGTDGYTF; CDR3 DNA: TGTGCCAGCAGTCAACAGGGAACAGACGGCTACACCTTC
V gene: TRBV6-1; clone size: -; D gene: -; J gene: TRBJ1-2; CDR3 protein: CATKTRGVNYGYTF; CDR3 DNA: TGTGCCACCAAGACCCGGGGGGTTAACTATGGCTACACCTTC
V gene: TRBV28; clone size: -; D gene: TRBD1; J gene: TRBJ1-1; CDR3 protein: CASSSTGGAETEAFF; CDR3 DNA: TGTGCCAGCAGCTCCACAGGGGGCGCAGAAACTGAAGCTTTCTTT
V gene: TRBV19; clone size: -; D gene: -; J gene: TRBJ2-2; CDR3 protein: CASAEPNTGELFF; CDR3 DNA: TGTGCCAGTGCGGAGCCGAACACCGGGGAGCTGTTTTTT